These 14 T cell receptor beta chains share one sample of origin, sequenced in a study of cytomegalovirus exposure and HLA in healthy donors. PCR primers comprised 60 Vbeta and 13 Jbeta primers. Some clones are missing from TCRdb's copy, which holds only in-frame ones; the method was immunoSEQ multiplex PCR. This table holds about 220,000 clones, over 65% found once. Sequencing input: PBMCs. All receptors come from a man aged 18 to 35 in good health and CMV-seronegative.

This clone was counted a few times. The chain employs TRBV25-1 and TRBJ2-1; D is unresolved. Germline V gene sequence: CDR1 MGHDK, CDR2 SYGVNS. V lost 8 bases and J 0 bases, leaving 14 bases between the germline ends. The CDR3 length is 15 residues. CDR3 amino acids: CASGAQKSSYNEQFF. Written as DNA, the CDR3 is TGTGCCAGCGGTGCGCAAAAGAGCTCCTACAATGAGCAGTTCTTC.

The chain combines TRBV19 with TRBJ1-4; TRBD1 might be the D (6 bases). The germline V gene encodes CDR1 LNHDA and CDR2 SQIVND (reference sequence). The ends were cut back, 5 bases at V and 6 bases at J, with 25 bases in the middle. This CDR3 comprises 18 residues. CDR3 amino acids: CASSSPFGLQGDHEKLFF. The CDR3 DNA follows: TGTGCCAGTAGTTCCCCCTTCGGGTTACAGGGAGACCATGAAAAACTGTTTTTT. The complete variable domain, with remaining parts taken from reference TRBV19 and TRBJ1-4, reads DGGITQSPKYLFRKEGQNVTLSCEQNLNHDAMYWYRQDPGQGLRLIYYSQIVNDFQKGDIAEGYSVSREKKESFPLTVTSAQKNPTAFYLCASSSPFGLQGDHEKLFFGSGTQLSVL.

CDR3 nucleotide sequence: TGTGCCAGTAGTATAGGGTTCCCCCGAGCCCGATCAGATACGCAGTATTTT. It translates to CASSIGFPRARSDTQYF. The V gene is TRBV19, the J gene TRBJ2-3; unclear D gene. This CDR3 contains 17 residues. The V gene lost 1 base and the J gene lost 4 bases, with 18 bases spanning the gap. The germline gives CDR1 LNHDA, CDR2 SQIVND (reference sequence).

CDR3 bases: TGTGCCTTCAAGCAGAAGGCGGCATACGAGCAGTACTTC. It is translated as CAFKQKAAYEQYF. This chain joins TRBV30 and TRBJ2-7; D gene ambiguous. V was clipped by 7 bases and J by 4 bases, with 17 bases between them. Germline CDR1 GTSNPN, CDR2 SVGIG (reference sequence). The CDR3 has 13 amino acids.

CDR3 nucleotide sequence: TGTGCCAGCAGCTTCCGTGCCCCCGGAGGCGGAGAGACCCAGTACTTC. It codes for CASSFRAPGGGETQYF. The rearrangement joins TRBV7-9 to TRBJ2-5, with a tentative D call TRBD2 (5 bases). Per germline, CDR1 SEHNR and CDR2 FQNEAQ (reference sequence). The CDR3 is 16 amino acids. Trimming shortened V by 3 bases and J by 4 bases, and 18 bases separated the two germline ends.

Only one count was recorded for this clone. The CDR3: CASSRTSGRARSTGELFF. The CDR3 DNA reads as TGTGCCAGCAGCCGGACTAGCGGGAGGGCCCGTTCAACCGGGGAGCTGTTTTTT. The chain joins TRBV7-9 to TRBJ2-2, with TRBD2 matching over 15 bases. CDR3 length: 18 amino acids. CDR1 and CDR2 from the germline V gene are SEHNR and FQNEAQ (reference sequence). The ends lost 5 bases at V and 5 bases at J; junction bases unmatched: 9.

The genes are TRBV2 and TRBJ1-1; 8 nucleotides agree with TRBD1. The V gene end was trimmed by 10 bases and the J gene end by 4 bases; junction bases not matched to a gene: 5. The germline V gene encodes CDR1 SNHLY and CDR2 FYNNEI. The CDR3 totals 12 residues. The CDR3 sequence: CAIGQGGTEAFF. The CDR3 DNA reads TGTGCCATCGGACAGGGAGGCACTGAAGCTTTCTTT.

The V call is TRBV28, the J call TRBJ2-7; weak D call: TRBD2 (5 bases). V lost 5 bases and J lost 3, with 11 bases in between. CDR3 length: 13 amino acids. Germline CDR1 reads MDHEN; CDR2 reads SYDVKM. The CDR3 spells CASSPPGIYEQYF. The CDR3, as DNA: TGTGCCAGCAGTCCCCCGGGAATCTACGAGCAGTACTTC.

DNA of the CDR3: TGTGCCAGTAGGGACCTCCGGACAGGGAAGTCTGAAGCTTTCTTT. This codes for CASRDLRTGKSEAFF. The J gene is TRBJ1-1, the V gene TRBV19; 8 nucleotides line up with TRBD1. The CDR3 has 15 amino acids. J was trimmed by 6 bases and V by 6 bases; bases with no gene match: 12. CDR1 is LNHDA, CDR2 SQIVND, per germline (reference sequence).

V usage is TRBV18 and J usage is TRBJ2-2; the match to TRBD2 covers 12 bases. CDR1 is KGHSH, CDR2 LQKENI, per germline. CDR3 length: 16 residues. V was clipped by 2 bases and J by 3 bases; unmatched bases: 1. The CDR3, as DNA: TGTGCCAGCTCACCAAGACTAGCGGGAGACACCGGGGAGCTGTTTTTT. Translated: CASSPRLAGDTGELFF.

The chain recombines TRBV30 with TRBJ2-5; 13 bases fit TRBD2. This CDR3 is 15 amino acids long. Trimming removed 5 bases from V and 5 bases from J; junction bases left unmatched: 8. Germline V lookup: CDR1 GTSNPN, CDR2 SVGIG (reference sequence). CDR3 in amino acids: CAWLGLAGAGETQYF. The DNA for the CDR3 is TGTGCCTGGTTAGGACTAGCGGGAGCTGGGGAGACCCAGTACTTC.

The chain carries TRBV2 and TRBJ2-5; D unresolved. This CDR3 spans 14 amino acids. The ends were cut back, 10 bases at V and 2 bases at J, with 17 bases in the middle. The germline CDR1 and CDR2 sequences are SNHLY and FYNNEI. CDR3 in amino acids: CAKNAWAKQETQYF. The CDR3 DNA sequence: TGTGCCAAAAATGCTTGGGCGAAACAAGAGACCCAGTACTTC.

The rearrangement links TRBV6-6 to TRBJ2-7; 11 bases match TRBD1. CDR3 length equals 15 residues. With V trimmed by 6 bases and J by 8 bases, 12 bases remained unmatched. Germline V gives CDR1 MNHNY, CDR2 SVGAGI (reference sequence). CDR3 sequence: CASRGSGTGGEKQYF. CDR3 nucleotides: TGTGCCAGCAGGGGCTCCGGGACAGGGGGAGAGAAGCAGTACTTC.

This clone was recorded a few times. CDR3 protein: CASSPTKSGTGKSYEQYF. As DNA, the CDR3 is TGTGCCAGCAGCCCAACCAAATCCGGGACAGGGAAGTCCTACGAGCAGTACTTC. The V and J genes are TRBV7-9 and TRBJ2-7; 9 nucleotides align to TRBD1. J gave up 1 base and V 5 bases, and 15 bases lay outside the gene matches. Per germline, CDR1 SEHNR and CDR2 FQNEAQ (reference sequence). The CDR3 has 18 amino acids.